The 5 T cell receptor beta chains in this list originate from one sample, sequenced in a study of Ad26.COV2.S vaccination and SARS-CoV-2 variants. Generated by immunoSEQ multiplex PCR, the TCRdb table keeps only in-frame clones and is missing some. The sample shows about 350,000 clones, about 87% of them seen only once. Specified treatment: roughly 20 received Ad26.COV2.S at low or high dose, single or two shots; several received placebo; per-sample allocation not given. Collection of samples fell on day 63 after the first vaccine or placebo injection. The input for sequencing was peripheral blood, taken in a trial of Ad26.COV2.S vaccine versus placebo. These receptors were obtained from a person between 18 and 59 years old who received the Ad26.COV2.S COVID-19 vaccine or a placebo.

The CDR3 nucleotides read TGTGCCAGCAGCGTAGGGAGTCTGTCCTACAATGAGCAGTTCTTC. This codes for CASSVGSLSYNEQFF. The gene calls are TRBV9 and TRBJ2-1; no reliable D call. Trimming cost V 0 bases and J 1 base, with 8 bases left between them. Germline lookup yields CDR1 SGDLS and CDR2 YYNGEE. CDR3 length equals 15 residues.

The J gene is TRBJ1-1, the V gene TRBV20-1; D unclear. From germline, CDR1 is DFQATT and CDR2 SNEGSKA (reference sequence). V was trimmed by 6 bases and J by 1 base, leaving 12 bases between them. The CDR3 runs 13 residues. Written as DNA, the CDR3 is TGCAGTGCAAGTTCGGGAACGAACACTGAAGCTTTCTTT. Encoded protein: CSASSGTNTEAFF.

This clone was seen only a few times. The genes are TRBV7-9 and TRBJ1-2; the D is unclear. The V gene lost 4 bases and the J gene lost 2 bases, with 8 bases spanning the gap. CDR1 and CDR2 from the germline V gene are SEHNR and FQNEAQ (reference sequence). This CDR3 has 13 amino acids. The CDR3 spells CASSSGSNYGYTF. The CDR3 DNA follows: TGTGCCAGCAGCTCGGGATCGAACTATGGCTACACCTTC.

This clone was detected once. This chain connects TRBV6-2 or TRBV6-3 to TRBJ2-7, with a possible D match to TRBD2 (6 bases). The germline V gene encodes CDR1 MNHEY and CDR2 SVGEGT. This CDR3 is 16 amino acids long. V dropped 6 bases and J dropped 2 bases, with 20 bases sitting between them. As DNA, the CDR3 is TGTGCCAGCAGCCCAACAATAGCGGTTCGTACCTACGAGCAGTACTTC. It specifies CASSPTIAVRTYEQYF.

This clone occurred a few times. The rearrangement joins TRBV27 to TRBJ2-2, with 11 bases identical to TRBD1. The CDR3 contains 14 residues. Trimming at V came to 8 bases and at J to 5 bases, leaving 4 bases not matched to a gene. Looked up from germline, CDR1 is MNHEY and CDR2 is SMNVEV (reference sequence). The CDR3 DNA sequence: TGTGCCAGCGTAGGGACAGGGGGAACCGGGGAGCTGTTTTTT. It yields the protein CASVGTGGTGELFF.